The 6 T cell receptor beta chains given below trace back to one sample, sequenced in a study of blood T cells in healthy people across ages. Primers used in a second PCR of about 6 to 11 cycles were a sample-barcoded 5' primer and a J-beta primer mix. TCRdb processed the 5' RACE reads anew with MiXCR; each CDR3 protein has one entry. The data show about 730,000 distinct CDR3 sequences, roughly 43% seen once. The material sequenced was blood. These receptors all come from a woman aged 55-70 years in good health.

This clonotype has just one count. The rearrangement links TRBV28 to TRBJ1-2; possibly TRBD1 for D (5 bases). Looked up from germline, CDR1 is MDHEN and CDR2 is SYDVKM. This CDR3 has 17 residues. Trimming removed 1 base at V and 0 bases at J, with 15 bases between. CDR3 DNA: TGTGCCAGCAGTTTATCGGGACGTGCAAGAGCTAACTATGGCTACACCTTC. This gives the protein CASSLSGRARANYGYTF.

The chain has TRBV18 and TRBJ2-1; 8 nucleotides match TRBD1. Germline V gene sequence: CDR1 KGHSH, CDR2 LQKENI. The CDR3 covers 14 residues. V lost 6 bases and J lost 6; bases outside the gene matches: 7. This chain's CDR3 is CASSGGTGLNEQFF. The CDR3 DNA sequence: TGTGCCAGCTCCGGAGGGACAGGACTCAATGAGCAGTTCTTC.

The CDR3: CASRHNAQGSYEQYF. Written as DNA, the CDR3 is TGCGCCAGCAGACACAACGCGCAGGGGTCCTACGAGCAGTACTTC. The chain uses TRBV10-2 and TRBJ2-7, with a weak D call TRBD1 (6 bases). The germline CDR1 and CDR2 sequences are WSHSY and SAAADI. CDR3 length equals 15 residues. Trimming removed 6 bases from V and 1 base from J, with 16 bases in between.

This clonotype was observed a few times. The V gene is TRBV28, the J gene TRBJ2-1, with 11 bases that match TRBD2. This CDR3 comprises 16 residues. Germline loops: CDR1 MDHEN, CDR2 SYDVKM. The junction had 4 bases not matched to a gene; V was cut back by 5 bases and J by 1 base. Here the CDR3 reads CASSTSGRGSYNEQFF. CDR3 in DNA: TGTGCCAGCAGTACTAGCGGGAGAGGATCCTACAATGAGCAGTTCTTC.

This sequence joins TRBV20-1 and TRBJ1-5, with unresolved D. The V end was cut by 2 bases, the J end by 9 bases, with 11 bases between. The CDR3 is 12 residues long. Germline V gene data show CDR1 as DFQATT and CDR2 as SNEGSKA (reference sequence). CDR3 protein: CSARSDPGPQHF. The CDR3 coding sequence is TGCAGTGCTAGATCCGACCCGGGGCCCCAGCATTTT.

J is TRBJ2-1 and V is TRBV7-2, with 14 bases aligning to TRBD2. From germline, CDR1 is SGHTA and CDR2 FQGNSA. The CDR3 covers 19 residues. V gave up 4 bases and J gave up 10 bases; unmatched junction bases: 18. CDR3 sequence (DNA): TGTGCCAGCAGCTCACGAGGGGGACTAGCGGGGGTCCCCTTATTCGAGCAGTTCTTC. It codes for CASSSRGGLAGVPLFEQFF.